Following are 11 T cell receptor beta chains from one sample sequenced in a study of regulatory dendritic cells for organ transplantation. Only in-frame clones appear in the TCRdb table, and some are missing; sequencing was by immunoSEQ multiplex PCR. The profile shows about 10,000 clones, about three fifths of them singletons. Antigens for these TCRs are unknown. CFSE-labeled sorted T cells met regulatory or mature dendritic cells for about five days. The specimen sequenced was naive CD4+ T cells from blood cultured with dendritic cells. The subset was: CD45RA+ naive T cells. The receptors derive from a human donor in good health.

V gene TRBV7-3 combines with J gene TRBJ1-1, with a tentative D call TRBD1 (6 bases). Trimming removed 5 bases from V and 1 base from J, with 11 bases in between. Per the germline V gene, CDR1 is SGHTA and CDR2 is FQGTGA. The CDR3 has 14 amino acids. DNA of the CDR3: TGTGCCAGCAGCCCGTTAGGGGGGAACACTGAAGCTTTCTTT. Protein product: CASSPLGGNTEAFF.

This chain joins TRBV5-1 and TRBJ2-1, with D possibly TRBD1 on 7 matching bases. The ends were cut back, 0 bases at V and 11 bases at J, with 18 bases in the middle. In germline, CDR1 is SGHRS, CDR2 YFSETQ. This CDR3 has 15 residues. CDR3: CASSLEEGALSQQFF. The CDR3 DNA reads TGCGCCAGCAGCTTGGAGGAGGGGGCCCTTTCCCAGCAGTTCTTC.

For the CDR3, the DNA is TGTGCCAGCAGCTTGACAGGGTTTAATTCACCCCTCCACTTT. Its protein is CASSLTGFNSPLHF. This rearrangement joins TRBV7-2 to TRBJ1-6; 7 nucleotides match TRBD1. Trimming at V came to 3 bases and at J to 6 bases, leaving 2 bases not matched to a gene. Germline values: CDR1 SGHTA, CDR2 FQGNSA. This CDR3 has 14 residues. The full variable domain, in which reference TRBV7-2 and TRBJ1-6 provide the parts outside the CDR3, is GAGVSQSPSNKVTEKGKDVELRCDPISGHTALYWYRQSLGQGLEFLIYFQGNSAPDKSGLPSDRFSAERTGGSVSTLTIQRTQQEDSAVYLCASSLTGFNSPLHFGNGTRLTVT.

The chain employs TRBV11-3 and TRBJ2-3; weak D call: TRBD1 (6 bases). The V gene's germline CDR1 is SGHNT and CDR2 YENEEA. The CDR3 has 15 residues. V gave up 5 bases and J gave up 1 base, with 13 bases separating them. CDR3 in DNA: TGTGCCAGCAGCCATCTGAGACAGGGCACAGATACGCAGTATTTT. Protein product: CASSHLRQGTDTQYF. The full variable domain, completed using reference TRBV11-3 and TRBJ2-3, is EAGVVQSPRYKIIEKKQPVAFWCNPISGHNTLYWYLQNLGQGPELLIRYENEEAVDDSQLPKDRFSAERLKGVDSTLKIQPAELGDSAVYLCASSHLRQGTDTQYFGPGTRLTVL.

This chain links TRBV5-6 with TRBJ2-3, with D possibly TRBD1 on 6 matching bases. The CDR3 covers 14 residues. Germline lookup yields CDR1 SGHDT and CDR2 YYEEEE. Trimming left V 9 bases short and J 4 bases short, with 18 bases between. The CDR3 DNA follows: TGTGCCACCAAACAGGGTATCGGGGCAGATACGCAGTATTTT. It encodes CATKQGIGADTQYF.

V gene TRBV6-1 combines with J gene TRBJ2-3; TRBD2 matches at 7 bases. V lost 6 bases to trimming and J lost 5 bases; unmatched junction nucleotides: 11. Germline assignment: CDR1 MNHNS and CDR2 SASEGT. The length of the CDR3 is 15 residues. Written as DNA, the CDR3 is TGTGCCAGCAGCCGGGCTAGCGGAACAGGAGATACGCAGTATTTT. Its protein product is CASSRASGTGDTQYF.

The chain has TRBV5-1 and TRBJ1-1; D not certain. Germline assignment: CDR1 SGHRS and CDR2 YFSETQ. This CDR3 has 14 amino acids. V lost 4 bases and J lost 3, with 13 bases in between. The CDR3 nucleotides read TGCGCCAGCAGCGAAGGCGCCGGGGACACTGAAGCTTTCTTT. It specifies CASSEGAGDTEAFF.

The chain has TRBV6-1 and TRBJ1-5; D is ambiguous. CDR1 and CDR2 (germline): MNHNS, SASEGT. There are 13 residues in the CDR3. Trimming pared 6 bases from V and 12 bases from J, leaving 18 bases between. The chain's CDR3 is CASSESLTGVQHF. The CDR3 region has the DNA TGTGCCAGCAGCGAAAGTTTGACGGGAGTCCAGCATTTT.

This clone has more than one count but fewer than ten. The rearrangement links TRBV27 to TRBJ1-5, with 9 positions matching TRBD1. V gave up 6 bases and J gave up 6 bases; unmatched junction bases: 6. Germline V gene sequence: CDR1 MNHEY, CDR2 SMNVEV (reference sequence). This CDR3 has 14 amino acids. DNA of the CDR3: TGTGCCAGCAGCCCGGGACAGGGTGTTCAGCCCCAGCATTTT. Encoded protein: CASSPGQGVQPQHF.

The chain combines TRBV27 with TRBJ1-1; D ambiguous. The V and J ends lost 8 bases and 1 base respectively, with 11 bases between them. The CDR3 has 13 amino acids. CDR1 and CDR2 from the germline V gene are MNHEY and SMNVEV (reference sequence). CDR3 DNA sequence: TGTGCCAGCGCCCCACTACCGAACACTGAAGCTTTCTTT. Its protein product is CASAPLPNTEAFF.

The chain couples TRBV7-2 to TRBJ2-2; 11 bases match TRBD2. This CDR3 contains 18 residues. The ends lost 3 bases at V and 0 bases at J; junction bases unmatched: 6. Germline-derived CDR1 and CDR2 are SGHTA and FQGNSA. CDR3 coding DNA: TGTGCCAGCAGCTTGAGACTAGCGGGGAGCTCGAACACCGGGGAGCTGTTTTTT. Protein product: CASSLRLAGSSNTGELFF.